A single sample gave rise to the 18 T cell receptor beta chains below, sequenced in a study of spatial heterogeneity in lung cancer. The study's findings and limits: Tumors with more nonsynonymous mutations had more expanded intratumoral alpha and beta TCRs.

Their target antigens are unknown. Documented time point: sample taken at primary tumor resection. TCRdb processed the 5' RACE reads anew with MiXCR; each CDR3 protein has one entry. Here the sample spans some 4,800 distinct CDR3 sequences, under 9.5% being singletons. The sequencing used lung tumor tissue, collected at surgery. The receptor set was obtained from a female donor with early-stage non-small cell lung cancer.

The CDR3 nucleotides read TGTGCCAGCAGCACCGGACAGGGCCCGTACGAGCAGTACTTC. This codes for CASSTGQGPYEQYF. The chain has TRBV7-9 and TRBJ2-7, with 8 bases fitting TRBD1. Germline trimming cut 5 bases from V and 4 bases from J; bases unmatched to any gene: 7. The CDR3 has 14 amino acids. Looked up from germline, CDR1 is SEHNR and CDR2 is FQNEAQ (reference sequence).

By frequency in the sample, this clonotype is medium-sized. This chain links TRBV20-1 with TRBJ2-4, with D possibly TRBD2 on 6 matching bases. V was shortened by 3 bases and J by 4 bases, with 10 bases between the two germline ends. Germline CDR1 is DFQATT and CDR2 is SNEGSKA (reference sequence). The CDR3 runs 13 residues. The CDR3 DNA reads TGCAGTGCTAGGGCGGGGATAAAAAACATTCAGTACTTC. This sequence encodes CSARAGIKNIQYF.

This clonotype was seen a handful of times. The J gene is TRBJ1-2, the V gene TRBV6-5; D is undetermined. Trimming pared 10 bases from V and 2 bases from J, leaving 17 bases between. The germline gives CDR1 MNHEY, CDR2 SVGAGI. The CDR3 is made up of 14 amino acids. The DNA for the CDR3 is TGTGCCACCACAGAGGGCGTGGGAAACTATGGCTACACCTTC. Translating it yields CATTEGVGNYGYTF.

By its share, this clonotype is medium-sized. The J gene is TRBJ2-1, the V gene TRBV6-6, with D maybe TRBD1 (5 bases). The CDR3 extends over 14 amino acids. Germline V gene data show CDR1 as MNHNY and CDR2 as SVGAGI (reference sequence). The V gene lost 3 bases and the J gene lost 1 base, with 7 bases spanning the gap. CDR3 DNA sequence: TGTGCCAGCAGTTATCAGGGTTCCTACAATGAGCAGTTCTTC. Translation: CASSYQGSYNEQFF.

This clonotype showed up just a few times. V and J are TRBV11-2 and TRBJ2-3; 8 bases are a match to TRBD2. Per the germline V gene, CDR1 is SGHAT and CDR2 is FQNNGV. The ends lost 1 base at V and 1 base at J; junction bases unmatched: 1. This CDR3 is 15 amino acids long. CDR3 nucleotides: TGTGCCAGCAGCTTAGTCGGGAGGGGCACAGATACGCAGTATTTT. Amino acids: CASSLVGRGTDTQYF.

This clonotype was recorded many times. The V gene is TRBV2, the J gene TRBJ2-5, with TRBD2 matching 9 bases. Germline CDR1 SNHLY, CDR2 FYNNEI. J lost 9 bases, V lost 8 bases, and 10 bases had no gene match. This CDR3 contains 13 residues. CDR3 DNA: TGTGCCAGCGCTAGCGGGGAGGTTGGGGCCCAGTACTTC. Protein: CASASGEVGAQYF.

CDR3 amino acids: CASSSQGAANEKLFF. CDR3 coding DNA: TGTGCCAGCAGTTCCCAGGGAGCCGCTAATGAAAAACTGTTTTTT. The genes are TRBV28 and TRBJ1-4, with a tentative D call TRBD1 (5 bases). CDR1 is MDHEN, CDR2 SYDVKM, per germline. The V end was cut by 4 bases, the J end by 3 bases, with 12 bases between. The CDR3 extends over 15 amino acids.

V gene TRBV18 combines with J gene TRBJ1-1, with 7 bases that match TRBD1. The CDR3 sequence is 13 residues long. Germline lookup yields CDR1 KGHSH and CDR2 LQKENI. Trimming cost V 3 bases and J 5 bases; bases outside gene matches: 3. This CDR3 is CASSPAGGTEAFF. CDR3 bases: TGTGCCAGCTCACCTGCAGGGGGGACTGAAGCTTTCTTT.

This clonotype appeared a few times. V usage is TRBV20-1 and J usage is TRBJ2-7; D gene ambiguous. The CDR3 has 13 amino acids. CDR1 is DFQATT, CDR2 SNEGSKA, per germline (reference sequence). The germline V and J ends were trimmed by 1 base and 3 bases, with 10 bases remaining between them. CDR3 region: CSARVPGSYEQYF. The DNA for the CDR3 is TGCAGTGCTAGAGTCCCCGGTAGCTACGAGCAGTACTTC.

This clonotype is categorized as medium-sized. The chain combines TRBV29-1 with TRBJ2-1, with 10 bases that match TRBD2. Germline trimming cut 7 bases from V and 4 bases from J; bases unmatched to any gene: 4. The CDR3 has 13 residues. Per germline, CDR1 SQVTM and CDR2 ANQGSEA. For the CDR3, the DNA is TGCAGCGCAGGGACTAGCGTTTACAATGAGCAGTTCTTC. Amino acid sequence: CSAGTSVYNEQFF.

A few counts support this clonotype. The chain combines TRBV7-9 with TRBJ2-5; 12 nucleotides match TRBD1. V dropped 1 base and J dropped 2; count of bases not matched to a gene: 2. Germline-derived CDR1 and CDR2 are SEHNR and FQNEAQ (reference sequence). The CDR3 runs 16 residues. The CDR3 coding sequence is TGTGCCAGCAGCTTAGGGGACAGGGGGCTACAAGAGACCCAGTACTTC. It encodes CASSLGDRGLQETQYF.

This clonotype has more than one count but fewer than ten. V usage is TRBV5-6 and J usage is TRBJ2-7; 10 positions match TRBD1. Germline CDR1 reads SGHDT; CDR2 reads YYEEEE. Trimming took 4 bases from V and 2 from J; bases not matched to a gene: 6. This CDR3 has 15 residues. The CDR3 reads CASSPRDRGAYEQYF. CDR3 DNA sequence: TGTGCCAGCAGCCCCCGGGACAGGGGAGCCTACGAGCAGTACTTC.

This clonotype was found a few times. The genes are TRBV5-4 and TRBJ2-1; TRBD2 is a possible D gene (7 bases). V gave up 3 bases and J gave up 0 bases, with 13 bases separating them. The V gene's germline CDR1 is SGHNT and CDR2 YYREEE (reference sequence). The CDR3 has 16 amino acids. The CDR3 bases are TGTGCCAGCAGCTCCGGGGGGCGAAGCTCCTACAATGAGCAGTTCTTC. The encoded protein is CASSSGGRSSYNEQFF.

By share of the sample, this clonotype is medium-sized (0.01 to 0.1%). The chain links TRBV6-6 to TRBJ1-1; the D is unclear. This CDR3 region has 12 residues. Looked up from germline, CDR1 is MNHNY and CDR2 is SVGAGI (reference sequence). Trimming left V 5 bases short and J 4 bases short, with 8 bases between. CDR3 sequence: CASSRWATEAFF. CDR3 sequence (DNA): TGTGCCAGCAGTCGATGGGCCACTGAAGCTTTCTTT.

This chain links TRBV20-1 with TRBJ2-1; no firm D call. The CDR3 extends over 12 amino acids. Looked up from germline, CDR1 is DFQATT and CDR2 is SNEGSKA (reference sequence). V lost 4 bases and J 8 bases, leaving 12 bases between the germline ends. CDR3 in amino acids: CSAIIYQDEQFF. The DNA for the CDR3 is TGCAGTGCTATAATTTATCAGGATGAGCAGTTCTTC.

This clonotype was counted a few times. This sequence joins TRBV5-4 and TRBJ2-2; D uncertain. Germline V gene sequence: CDR1 SGHNT, CDR2 YYREEE (reference sequence). With 2 bases removed from V and 2 bases from J, the gap between germline ends came to 7 bases. The CDR3 spans 14 residues. The CDR3 sequence: CASSLEDNTGELFF. CDR3 nucleotides: TGTGCCAGCAGCTTAGAAGATAACACCGGGGAGCTGTTTTTT.

By sample share, this clonotype is medium-sized. CDR3 sequence: CASSLKLGGSYEQYF. In DNA form, the CDR3 reads TGTGCCAGCAGTTTAAAGTTAGGGGGTTCCTACGAGCAGTACTTC. The chain employs TRBV27 and TRBJ2-7; tentative D call: TRBD1 (6 bases). CDR1 is MNHEY, CDR2 SMNVEV, per germline (reference sequence). The CDR3 spans 15 residues. With 2 bases removed from V and 1 base from J, the gap between germline ends came to 12 bases.

This clonotype showed up just a few times. The chain combines TRBV5-1 with TRBJ2-1; D is possibly TRBD2 (6 bases). CDR1 and CDR2 from the germline V gene are SGHRS and YFSETQ. The V gene lost 2 bases and the J gene lost 8 bases, with 8 bases spanning the gap. This CDR3 contains 12 residues. The CDR3 DNA sequence: TGCGCCAGCAGCTTACGCGGGGATGAGCAGTTCTTC. Translated: CASSLRGDEQFF.